Below, one TCR beta chain is given with its context. This entry comes from a study of blood T cell repertoires in COVID-19. Germline V gene sequence: CDR1 MNHEY, CDR2 SVGEGT. V was pared by 6 bases and J by 6 bases, with 3 bases of the junction left unmatched. The CDR3 runs to 13 residues. The repertoire was sequenced with immunoSEQ multiplex PCR; TCRdb's copy has only in-frame clones and lacks some. The data show roughly 60,000 clones, roughly 79% seen once. The sequence was obtained from a human donor in a cohort sampled during active COVID-19. The rearrangement joins TRBV6-2 or TRBV6-3 to TRBJ1-5, with TRBD1 matching 9 bases. Sequenced sample: peripheral blood. The CDR3 spells CASSPGQGQPQHF. The CDR3 nucleotides are TGTGCCAGCAGCCCGGGACAGGGTCAGCCCCAGCATTTT.